This T cell receptor (beta chain) is drawn from a study of CD8 T cells in ankylosing spondylitis (dated by TCRdb to between 2016 and 2019). Study-level background: The study set out to find disease-linked TCR variants by profiling T cell receptor beta repertoires in ankylosing spondylitis patients and healthy donors. Peripheral blood samples were taken, and synovial fluid was additionally collected from ankylosing spondylitis patients. The full study cohort comprised 25 ankylosing spondylitis patients and 85 to 120 healthy donors.

Its CDR3 holds 16 amino acids, cysteine through phenylalanine. CDR3 DNA is the only sequence kept; it has 48 bases, read in frame from the first base. V ends up 3 bases short and J 2 bases short, with an unmatched junction base count of 5. CDR1 is given as SGHDN and CDR2 as FVKESK, both from the germline V gene. Instrument used: Illumina HiSeq 2500. TCR beta libraries were prepared by quantitative 5'-RACE with molecular barcodes. From the authors' description of their analysis: To identify disease-linked TCR variants, a new computational method was used, one built on a probabilistic model of VDJ rearrangement. The public reads were reanalyzed by TCRdb: fastp trimming at Q25, MiXCR alignment, in-frame beta chains only. CDR3 protein duplicates are merged, each entry listing the most common genes and DNA. For this entry, the V and J calls and clone size follow TCRdb and not the study's own pipeline. The sample table shows about 840,000 distinct CDR3 sequences, and 10% to 15% are seen once. Approximately 0.51% of the sample lies in the top ten.

General conclusions and limits of the study: Blood from ankylosing spondylitis patients appeared to be characterized by a TCR beta motif composed of several highly homologous amino acid variants. The disease-linked clones were reported as significantly enriched in matched synovial fluid samples from ankylosing spondylitis patients. Some TCR beta motif variants had previously been reported in synovial fluid and blood of reactive arthritis patients, which suggested common disease-initiation mechanisms. In peripheral blood, the disease-linked clones were found at relatively low frequencies and had a CD8+ phenotype.

Concerning this clonotype itself: Its specific antigen is unknown. No clone much larger than this one lies a single base away; base qualities are absent.

Recombination connected TRBV14 to TRBJ2-1; a stretch of 9 junction bases matches TRBD1. Sequences were obtained from blood, either unsorted or a sorted T cell fraction (not recorded which). The receptor comes from a male donor with ankylosing spondylitis. The CDR3 in this case is CASSHPGTGPYNEQFF. The DNA sequence is as follows: TGTGCCAGCAGCCATCCCGGGACAGGGCCCTACAATGAGCAGTTCTTC.